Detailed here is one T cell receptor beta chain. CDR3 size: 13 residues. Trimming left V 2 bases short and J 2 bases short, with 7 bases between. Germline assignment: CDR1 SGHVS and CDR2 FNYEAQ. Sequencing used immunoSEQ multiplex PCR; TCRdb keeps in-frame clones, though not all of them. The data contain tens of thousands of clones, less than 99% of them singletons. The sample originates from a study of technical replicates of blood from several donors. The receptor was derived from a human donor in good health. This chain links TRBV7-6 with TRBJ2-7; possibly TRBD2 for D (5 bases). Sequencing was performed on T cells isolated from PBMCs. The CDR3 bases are TGTGCCAGCAGCTTAAGGGAGACCTACGAGCAGTACTTC. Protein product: CASSLRETYEQYF.